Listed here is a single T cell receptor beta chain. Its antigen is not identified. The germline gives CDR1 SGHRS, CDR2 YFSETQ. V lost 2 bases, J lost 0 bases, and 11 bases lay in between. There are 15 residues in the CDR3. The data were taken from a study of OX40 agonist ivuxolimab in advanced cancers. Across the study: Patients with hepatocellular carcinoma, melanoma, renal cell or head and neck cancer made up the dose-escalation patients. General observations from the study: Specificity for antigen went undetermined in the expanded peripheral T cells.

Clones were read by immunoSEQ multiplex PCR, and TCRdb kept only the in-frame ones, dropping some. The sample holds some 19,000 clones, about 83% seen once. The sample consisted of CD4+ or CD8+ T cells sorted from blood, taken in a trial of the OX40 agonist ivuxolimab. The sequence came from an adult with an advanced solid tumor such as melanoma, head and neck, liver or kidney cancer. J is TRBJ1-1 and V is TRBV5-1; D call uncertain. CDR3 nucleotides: TGCGCCAGCAGCTTCCAGGCCAGCTTGAACACTGAAGCTTTCTTT. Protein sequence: CASSFQASLNTEAFF. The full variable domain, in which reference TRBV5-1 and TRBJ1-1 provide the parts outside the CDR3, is KAGVTQTPRYLIKTRGQQVTLSCSPISGHRSVSWYQQTPGQGLQFLFEYFSETQRNKGNFPGRFSGRQFSNSRSEMNVSTLELGDSALYLCASSFQASLNTEAFFGQGTRLTVV.